The text below deals with one T cell receptor beta chain. This entry is derived from a study of blood T cell repertoires in COVID-19. About the study: Whether acute or convalescent, the COVID-19 samples came from the United States, Italy and Spain. PBMCs, B-cell-depleted T cells, or T cells were the source of the cDNA or gDNA that made up the material.

The CDR3 totals 15 residues. The V end was cut by 2 bases, the J end by 1 base, with 9 bases between. The germline gives CDR1 LGHDT, CDR2 YNNKEL (reference sequence). In the authors' methods: Reference gene primer amplification gave estimated nucleated cell counts. Sequencing was performed with immunoSEQ multiplex PCR; in TCRdb, only in-frame clones are kept and a portion is missing. V and J calls and clone size follow that table, whereas D and trimming were derived from the DNA. In the table there are tens of thousands of clones, over 80% of which are singletons. Source material: peripheral blood. The V and J genes are TRBV3-1 (or the pseudogene TRBV3-2) and TRBJ1-5; D not resolved. This sequence was found in a man between 45 and 60 years old with acute or convalescent COVID-19. The CDR3 sequence is CASSQSGKSNQPQHF. The CDR3 DNA is TGTGCCAGCAGCCAATCGGGGAAAAGCAATCAGCCCCAGCATTTT.